Listed here are 5 T cell receptor beta chains from one sample, sequenced in a study of blood T cell repertoires in COVID-19. Measured with immunoSEQ multiplex PCR; TCRdb has only the in-frame clones, and not every one. The sample holds about 170,000 clones, less than 85% seen once. Specimen: peripheral blood. These receptors were taken from a woman older than 75 with acute or convalescent COVID-19.

The chain is built from TRBV19 and TRBJ1-2; 8 positions agree with TRBD1. Trimming removed 4 bases from V and 2 bases from J; junction bases left unmatched: 9. Germline V gene lookup returns CDR1 LNHDA and CDR2 SQIVND (reference sequence). The CDR3 extends over 16 amino acids. DNA for the CDR3: TGTGCCAGTAGTAGTCCAGGGGGCGGAATCAACTATGGCTACACCTTC. Translation: CASSSPGGGINYGYTF.

The V call is TRBV6-5, the J call TRBJ2-7; possible D gene TRBD1, 5 bases. Trimming cost V 6 bases and J 3 bases, with 18 bases left between them. Germline V gene lookup returns CDR1 MNHEY and CDR2 SVGAGI. The CDR3 loop spans 15 amino acids. Written as DNA, the CDR3 is TGTGCCAGCAGCAAGGGTCCAGGCAGGGACTACGAGCAGTACTTC. It yields the protein CASSKGPGRDYEQYF.

The chain employs TRBV28 and TRBJ2-1; TRBD1 agrees at 7 bases. Germline CDR1 and CDR2: MDHEN and SYDVKM. The junction had 1 base not matched to a gene; V was cut back by 7 bases and J by 4 bases. The CDR3 totals 12 residues. The chain's CDR3 is CASMDRYNEQFF. The CDR3 DNA reads TGTGCCAGCATGGACAGGTACAATGAGCAGTTCTTC. The variable domain in full, with the rest retrieved from reference TRBV28 and TRBJ2-1, is DVKVTQSSRYLVKRTGEKVFLECVQDMDHENMFWYRQDPGLGLRLIYFSYDVKMKEKGDIPEGYSVSREKKERFSLILESASTNQTSMYLCASMDRYNEQFFGPGTRLTVL.

The rearrangement uses TRBV9 and TRBJ2-1; D might be TRBD2 (6 bases). V was clipped by 4 bases and J by 5 bases, with 16 bases between them. This CDR3 spans 15 amino acids. CDR1 SGDLS and CDR2 YYNGEE come from the germline V gene. This CDR3 is CASSPRLGANNEQFF. The CDR3 coding sequence is TGTGCCAGCAGCCCGAGACTAGGGGCAAACAATGAGCAGTTCTTC. The whole variable domain, filled in from reference TRBV9 and TRBJ2-1, reads DSGVTQTPKHLITATGQRVTLRCSPRSGDLSVYWYQQSLDQGLQFLIQYYNGEERAKGNILERFSAQQFPDLHSELNLSSLELGDSALYFCASSPRLGANNEQFFGPGTRLTVL.

This clone was detected only a few times. The genes are TRBV27 and TRBJ2-1, with D perhaps TRBD1 (6 bases). Germline V gene lookup returns CDR1 MNHEY and CDR2 SMNVEV (reference sequence). The CDR3 loop spans 14 amino acids. The V end lost 5 bases, the J end lost 4 bases, and 12 bases lay between the germline ends. This chain's CDR3 is CASSPPDRYNEQFF. As DNA, the CDR3 is TGTGCCAGCAGTCCTCCCGACAGGTACAATGAGCAGTTCTTC.